The clone carrying this T cell receptor (beta chain) was seen more than once but under ten times. Its antigen remains unidentified. From the RT-PCR reads, TCRdb called clonotypes with MiXCR, one entry per CDR3 protein. The sample records about half a million distinct CDR3 sequences, under 9% being singletons. This sample was taken from a study of response to subunit inactivated influenza vaccine. Whole-study findings and limits: After each seasonal influenza vaccination, few new T cells are recruited, the authors suggested.

This CDR3 comprises 16 residues. J lost 1 base, V lost 3 bases, and 8 bases had no gene match. Germline CDR1 and CDR2: DFQATT and SNEGSKA (reference sequence). This TCR was sampled from a man between 50 and 75 years old who received an inactivated influenza vaccine. Sequenced here: PBMCs from blood, sampled around 25 months after vaccination. The V and J genes are TRBV20-1 and TRBJ2-3; TRBD2 aligns across 9 bases. DNA for the CDR3: TGCAGTGCTAGGCGGCTAGCGGGGACCCGCACAGATACGCAGTATTTT. Amino acids: CSARRLAGTRTDTQYF.